This T cell receptor (beta chain) stems from a study of T-cell reconstitution after alpha-beta-depleted transplantation in children. Study-level findings and limits: After transplant, high TCRbeta diversity at day 60 in some patients arose from surviving recipient T cells and thymic progenitors. After one year, T-cell counts and TCRbeta diversity mostly came from new T cells. Expanded clones from the graft, numbering several hundred, reportedly supplied alpha-beta T cells about two months after transplant.

The ends lost 5 bases at V and 5 bases at J; junction bases unmatched: 15. This CDR3 comprises 16 residues. Germline CDR1 is SGHDN and CDR2 is FVKESK. As for this clonotype: The antigen remains unidentified.

Unique molecular identifiers were incorporated when the TCRbeta library was constructed. TCRdb analysed the PCR reads with MiXCR anew, one entry per CDR3 protein. The sample carries about 300,000 distinct CDR3 sequences, 6.5% to 9% recorded once. The sample was peripheral blood, taken 360 days after TCRalphabeta/CD19-depleted stem cell transplant. This TCR derives from a female patient between 2 and 15 years old who had a stem cell transplant for Fanconi anemia, so the T cells may come from the graft donor. The genes are TRBV14 and TRBJ2-7; 7 bases are shared with TRBD1. The CDR3 bases are TGTGCCAGCAGCGCAACTCCGGGACAGTGGGTCGACGAGCAGTACTTC. Protein sequence: CASSATPGQWVDEQYF.